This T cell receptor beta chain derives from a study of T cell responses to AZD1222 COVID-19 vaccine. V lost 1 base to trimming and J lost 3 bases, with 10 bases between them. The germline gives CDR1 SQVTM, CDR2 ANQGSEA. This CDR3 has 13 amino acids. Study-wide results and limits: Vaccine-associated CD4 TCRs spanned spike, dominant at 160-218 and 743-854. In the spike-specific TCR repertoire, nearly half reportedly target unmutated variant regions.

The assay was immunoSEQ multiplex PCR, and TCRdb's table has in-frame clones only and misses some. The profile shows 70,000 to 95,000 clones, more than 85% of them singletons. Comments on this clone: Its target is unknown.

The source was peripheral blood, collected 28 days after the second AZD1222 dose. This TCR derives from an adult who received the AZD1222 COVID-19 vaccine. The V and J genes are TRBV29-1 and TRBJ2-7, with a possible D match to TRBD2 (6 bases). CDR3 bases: TGCAGCGTTGAAGCTGTGGGGGGCTACGAGCAGTACTTC. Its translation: CSVEAVGGYEQYF.